A selection of T cell receptor beta chains follows, all from one sample in a study of T cells after yellow fever vaccination. TCRdb passed the 5' RACE reads through MiXCR, listing each CDR3 protein once. The sample includes tens of thousands of distinct CDR3 sequences, 3.4% of them seen just once. Sequences were derived from PBMCs, either bulk or a sorted T-cell subset (CD4+, CD8+, memory, or dextramer-sorted; not recorded which), sampled about 41 days after the first yellow fever vaccination. Source of these receptors: a young man who received the YFV17D yellow fever vaccine. CDR3s include the opening cysteine and the closing phenylalanine or tryptophan. D genes are given only for firm matches. Not every row has a clone size; where given, it reads once, few, many or a size class.

v_call: TRBV5-1; j_call: TRBJ2-5; clone_size: -; d_call: -; cdr3_nt: TGCGCCAGCAGCCTGGAGGTTAAGACCCAGTACTTC; cdr3_aa: CASSLEVKTQYF
v_call: TRBV5-1; j_call: TRBJ2-3; clone_size: many; d_call: TRBD2; cdr3_nt: TGCGCCAGCAGCCTATCACTAGCGGGGGGGAGCACAGATACGCAGTATTTT; cdr3_aa: CASSLSLAGGSTDTQYF
v_call: TRBV27; j_call: TRBJ2-2; clone_size: many; d_call: -; cdr3_nt: TGTGCCAGCAGCACAAGTCTTACGAACACCGGGGAGCTGTTTTTT; cdr3_aa: CASSTSLTNTGELFF
v_call: TRBV11-2; j_call: TRBJ1-1; clone_size: many; d_call: TRBD1; cdr3_nt: TGTGCCAGCACCTCGACAGGGGGGGACACTGAAGCTTTCTTT; cdr3_aa: CASTSTGGDTEAFF
v_call: TRBV5-1; j_call: TRBJ2-3; clone_size: many; d_call: -; cdr3_nt: TGCGCCAGCAGCTTGGCCTCGAGAGGAATGACGGATACGCAGTATTTT; cdr3_aa: CASSLASRGMTDTQYF
v_call: TRBV4-2; j_call: TRBJ2-1; clone_size: few; d_call: TRBD1; cdr3_nt: TGTGCCAGCAGCCGAGGACAGGGTGAACTTTTGAGTGAGCAGTTCTTC; cdr3_aa: CASSRGQGELLSEQFF
v_call: TRBV18; j_call: TRBJ1-2; clone_size: many; d_call: -; cdr3_nt: TGTGCCAGCTCCCATGCGGGGTATGGATATGGCTACACCTTC; cdr3_aa: CASSHAGYGYGYTF
v_call: TRBV29-1; j_call: TRBJ1-1; clone_size: many; d_call: TRBD1; cdr3_nt: TGCAGCGCCCACAGGGGAAGGAACACTGAAGCTTTCTTT; cdr3_aa: CSAHRGRNTEAFF
v_call: TRBV11-2; j_call: TRBJ2-3; clone_size: many; d_call: -; cdr3_nt: TGTGCCAGCAGCTCCAGGGAAAACACGAACCCAGATACGCAGTATTTT; cdr3_aa: CASSSRENTNPDTQYF
v_call: TRBV3-1; j_call: TRBJ2-3; clone_size: many; d_call: -; cdr3_nt: TGTGCCAGCAGCCGCCACAGGGTCCTCACAGGGGATACGCAGTATTTT; cdr3_aa: CASSRHRVLTGDTQYF
v_call: TRBV6-1; j_call: TRBJ2-4; clone_size: many; d_call: -; cdr3_nt: TGTGCCAGCAGTGGACAGTCATGGGGCAAAAACATTCAGTACTTC; cdr3_aa: CASSGQSWGKNIQYF
v_call: TRBV2; j_call: TRBJ2-7; clone_size: many; d_call: -; cdr3_nt: TGTGCCAGCAGTGAAGGGAAGGGTGGGTACGAGCAGTACTTC; cdr3_aa: CASSEGKGGYEQYF
v_call: TRBV20-1; j_call: TRBJ2-3; clone_size: many; d_call: -; cdr3_nt: TGCAGTGCTGGACCCTCCTGGGGGACGCAGTATTTT; cdr3_aa: CSAGPSWGTQYF